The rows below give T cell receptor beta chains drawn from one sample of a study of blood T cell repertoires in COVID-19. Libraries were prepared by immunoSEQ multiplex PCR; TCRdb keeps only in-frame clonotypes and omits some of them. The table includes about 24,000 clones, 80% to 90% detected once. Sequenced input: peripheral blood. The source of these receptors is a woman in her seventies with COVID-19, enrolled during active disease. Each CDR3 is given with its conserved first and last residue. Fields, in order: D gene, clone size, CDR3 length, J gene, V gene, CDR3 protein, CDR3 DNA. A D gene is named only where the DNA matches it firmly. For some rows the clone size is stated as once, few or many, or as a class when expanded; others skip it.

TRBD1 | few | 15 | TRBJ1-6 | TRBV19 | CASSTWTGLNSPLHF | TGTGCCAGTAGTACCTGGACAGGGTTGAATTCACCCCTCCACTTT
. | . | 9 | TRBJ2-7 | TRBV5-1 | CATECEQYF | TGCGCCACTGAGTGCGAGCAGTACTTC
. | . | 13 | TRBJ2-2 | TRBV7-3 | CASSLDSVGELFF | TGTGCCAGCAGCTTAGATTCGGTGGGGGAGCTGTTTTTT
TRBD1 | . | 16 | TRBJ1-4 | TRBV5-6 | CASSLLTGAGNEKLFF | TGTGCCAGCAGCTTGTTAACAGGGGCCGGTAATGAAAAACTGTTTTTT
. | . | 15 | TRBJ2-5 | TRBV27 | CASISLADSQETQYF | TGTGCCAGCATTAGCTTGGCCGACAGCCAAGAGACCCAGTACTTC
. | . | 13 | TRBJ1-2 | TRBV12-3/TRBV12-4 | CASRRDGFYGYTF | TGTGCCAGCAGGCGGGACGGATTCTATGGCTACACCTTC
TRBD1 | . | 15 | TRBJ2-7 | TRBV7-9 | CASSPDRGLTYEQYF | TGTGCCAGCAGCCCCGACAGGGGGCTAACCTACGAGCAGTACTTC
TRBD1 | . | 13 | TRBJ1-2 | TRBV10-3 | CAIRTTGGGGYTF | TGTGCCATCAGGACCACAGGGGGTGGTGGCTACACCTTC
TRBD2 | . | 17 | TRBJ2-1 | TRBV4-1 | CASSQFRTSGRDNEQFF | TGCGCCAGCAGCCAATTCCGGACTAGCGGGAGGGACAATGAGCAGTTCTTC
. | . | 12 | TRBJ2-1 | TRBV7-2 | CASSSYGHEQFF | TGTGCCAGCAGCTCGTACGGTCATGAGCAGTTCTTC
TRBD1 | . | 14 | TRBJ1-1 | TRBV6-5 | CASSYDRGNTEAFF | TGTGCCAGCAGTTACGACAGGGGGAACACTGAAGCTTTCTTT
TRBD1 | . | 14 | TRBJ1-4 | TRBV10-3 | CAISATGAVEKLFF | TGTGCCATCAGTGCGACAGGGGCGGTTGAAAAACTGTTTTTT
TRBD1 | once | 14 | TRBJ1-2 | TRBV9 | CASSTGQGKGGYTF | TGTGCCAGCAGCACAGGACAGGGAAAAGGGGGCTACACCTTC
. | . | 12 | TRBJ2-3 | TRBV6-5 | CASSYEIDTQYF | TGTGCCAGCAGTTACGAGATCGATACGCAGTATTTT
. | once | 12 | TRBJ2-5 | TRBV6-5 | CASRGLQETQYF | TGTGCCAGCAGGGGGCTCCAAGAGACCCAGTACTTC
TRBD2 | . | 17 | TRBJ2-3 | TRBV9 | CASSVAGAGGPEDTQYF | TGTGCCAGCAGCGTAGCTGGGGCGGGGGGGCCGGAAGATACGCAGTATTTT
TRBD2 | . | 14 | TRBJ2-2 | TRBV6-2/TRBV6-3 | CASSASGRGGELFF | TGTGCCAGCAGCGCCAGCGGGAGAGGCGGGGAGCTGTTTTTT
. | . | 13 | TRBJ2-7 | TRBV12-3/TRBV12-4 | CASSLGPRYEQYF | TGTGCCAGCAGTTTAGGTCCGCGCTACGAGCAGTACTTC
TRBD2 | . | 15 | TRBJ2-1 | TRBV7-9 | CASSLGLAGVNEQFF | TGTGCCAGCAGCCTGGGACTAGCGGGGGTCAATGAGCAGTTCTTC
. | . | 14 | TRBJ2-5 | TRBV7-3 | CASSLSQSEETQYF | TGTGCCAGCAGCTTGTCACAGTCCGAAGAGACCCAGTACTTC
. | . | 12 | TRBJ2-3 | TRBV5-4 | CASSLLADTQYF | TGTGCCAGCAGCTTGCTCGCAGATACGCAGTATTTT
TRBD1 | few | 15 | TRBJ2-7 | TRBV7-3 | CASSPTGTGDYEQYF | TGTGCCAGCAGCCCCACCGGGACAGGAGACTACGAGCAGTACTTC
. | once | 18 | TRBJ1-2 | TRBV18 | CASSPLEVPGPHNYGYTF | TGTGCCAGCTCACCACTCGAGGTCCCAGGGCCCCATAACTATGGCTACACCTTC
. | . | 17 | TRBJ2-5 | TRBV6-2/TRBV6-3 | CASSYSKVTADQETQYF | TGTGCCAGCAGTTACTCGAAAGTTACTGCCGACCAAGAGACCCAGTACTTC
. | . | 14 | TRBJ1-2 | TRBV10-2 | CASSESRQGLGYTF | TGCGCCAGCAGTGAGTCGAGGCAGGGGTTAGGCTACACCTTC
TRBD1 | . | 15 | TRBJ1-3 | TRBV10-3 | CAISDGDRAGNTIYF | TGTGCCATCAGTGACGGTGACAGGGCTGGAAACACCATATATTTT
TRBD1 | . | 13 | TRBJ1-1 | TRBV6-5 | CATRDRTGTEAFF | TGTGCCACCCGGGACAGGACGGGCACTGAAGCTTTCTTT
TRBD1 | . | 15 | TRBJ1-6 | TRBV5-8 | CASSTDTGANSPLHF | TGTGCCAGCAGTACCGATACAGGGGCTAATTCACCCCTCCACTTT
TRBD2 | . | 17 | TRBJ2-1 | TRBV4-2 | CASSQVSTSSAYNEQFF | TGTGCCAGCAGCCAAGTATCGACTAGCTCCGCCTACAATGAGCAGTTCTTC
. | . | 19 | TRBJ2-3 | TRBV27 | CASSGRGWGAMPFTDTQYF | TGTGCCAGCAGTGGCAGGGGGTGGGGGGCAATGCCCTTCACAGATACGCAGTATTTT
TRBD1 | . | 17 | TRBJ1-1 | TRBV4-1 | CASSQDLTGQGNTEAFF | TGCGCCAGCAGCCAAGATTTAACGGGACAGGGGAACACTGAAGCTTTCTTT
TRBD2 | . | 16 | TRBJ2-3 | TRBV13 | CASSTRLADSTDTQYF | TGTGCCAGCAGCACCCGACTAGCGGACAGCACAGATACGCAGTATTTT
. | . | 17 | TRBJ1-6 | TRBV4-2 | CASSQVTSGGGNSPLHF | TGTGCCAGCAGCCAAGTGACATCGGGAGGAGGGAATTCACCCCTCCACTTT
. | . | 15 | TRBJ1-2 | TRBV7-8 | CASSLAAALGYGYTF | TGTGCCAGCAGCTTAGCAGCGGCACTAGGCTATGGCTACACCTTC
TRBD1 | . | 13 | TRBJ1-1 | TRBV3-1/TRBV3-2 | CASSQRQGDEAFF | TGTGCCAGCAGCCAGAGACAGGGGGATGAAGCTTTCTTT
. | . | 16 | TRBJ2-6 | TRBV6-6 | CASSYWTVSGANVLTF | TGTGCCAGCAGTTACTGGACAGTCTCTGGGGCCAACGTCCTGACTTTC
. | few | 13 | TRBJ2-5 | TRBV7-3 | CASSQDPRGTQYF | TGTGCCAGCAGCCAGGACCCCAGGGGGACCCAGTACTTC
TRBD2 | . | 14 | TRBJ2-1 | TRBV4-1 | CASSQVLAGLEQFF | TGCGCCAGCAGCCAAGTTCTAGCGGGCCTTGAGCAGTTCTTC
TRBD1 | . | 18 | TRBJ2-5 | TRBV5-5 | CASSLGPPLRDRKETQYF | TGTGCCAGCAGCTTGGGGCCCCCACTAAGGGACAGAAAAGAGACCCAGTACTTC
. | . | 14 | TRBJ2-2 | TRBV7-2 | CASSFRSNTGELFF | TGTGCCAGCAGCTTTCGGTCGAACACCGGGGAGCTGTTTTTT
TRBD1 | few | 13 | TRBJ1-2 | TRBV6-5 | CASRGTGLDGYTF | TGTGCCAGCAGGGGGACAGGACTTGATGGCTACACCTTC
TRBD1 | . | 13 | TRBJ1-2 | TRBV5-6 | CASSRDRVGGYTF | TGTGCCAGCAGCCGTGACAGGGTTGGAGGCTACACCTTC